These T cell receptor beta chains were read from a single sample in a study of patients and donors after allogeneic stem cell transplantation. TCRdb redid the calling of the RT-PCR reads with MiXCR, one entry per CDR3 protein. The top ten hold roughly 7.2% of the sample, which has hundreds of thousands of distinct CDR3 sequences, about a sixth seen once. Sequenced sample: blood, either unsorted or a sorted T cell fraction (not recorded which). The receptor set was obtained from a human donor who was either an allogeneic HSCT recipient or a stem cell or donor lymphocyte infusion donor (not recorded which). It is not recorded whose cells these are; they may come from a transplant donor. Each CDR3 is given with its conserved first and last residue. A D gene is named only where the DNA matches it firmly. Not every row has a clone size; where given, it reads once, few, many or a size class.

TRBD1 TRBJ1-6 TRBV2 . TGTGCCAGCCATCTACAGGGGCCAGGGGTCACCCTCCACTTT CASHLQGPGVTLHF
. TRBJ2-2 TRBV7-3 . TGTGCCAGCAGCCCAAAGGAGGCCCCCGGGGAGCTGTTTTTT CASSPKEAPGELFF
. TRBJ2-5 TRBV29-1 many TGCAGCGTTGAGTCCCCAGACCAAGAGACCCAGTACTTC CSVESPDQETQYF
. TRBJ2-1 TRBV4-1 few TGCGCCAGCAGACTAAGCGGAGCCTACAATGAGCAGTTCTTC CASRLSGAYNEQFF
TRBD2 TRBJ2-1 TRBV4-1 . TGCGCCAGCAGCCCCACCGTAGCGGGGGACTACAATGAGCAGTTCTTC CASSPTVAGDYNEQFF
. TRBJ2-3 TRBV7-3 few TGTGCCAGCAGCTTATCTCGGGGGCGGCGAGATACGCAGTATTTT CASSLSRGRRDTQYF
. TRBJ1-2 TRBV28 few TGTGCCAGCAGTTTACCGGACAGAGCCCTCTATGGCTACACCTTC CASSLPDRALYGYTF
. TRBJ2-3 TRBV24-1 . TGTGCCACCTCCCAGGGGGATACGCAGTATTTT CATSQGDTQYF
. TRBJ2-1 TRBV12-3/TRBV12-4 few TGTGCCAGCAGCTATTTATGGGGACTTGGGGGCAGGAAGAGCTCCTACAATGAGCAGTTCTTC CASSYLWGLGGRKSSYNEQFF
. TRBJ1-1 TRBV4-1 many TGCGCCAGCAGAAAACCCGGGGGCATGAACACTGAAGCTTTCTTT CASRKPGGMNTEAFF
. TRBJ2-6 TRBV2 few TGTGCCAGCACGCTCGAACTATTCCTAAGCTCTGGGGCCAACGTCCTGACTTTC CASTLELFLSSGANVLTF
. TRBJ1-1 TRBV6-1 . TGTGCCAGCAGGTTACAGGCCCAGAACACTGAAGCTTTCTTT CASRLQAQNTEAFF
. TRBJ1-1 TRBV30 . TGTGCCTGGCGGGCAGCAAGTCCCACTGAAGCTTTCTTT CAWRAASPTEAFF
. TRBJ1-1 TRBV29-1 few TGCAGCGTTGATCGGAGTAACACTGAAGCTTTCTTT CSVDRSNTEAFF